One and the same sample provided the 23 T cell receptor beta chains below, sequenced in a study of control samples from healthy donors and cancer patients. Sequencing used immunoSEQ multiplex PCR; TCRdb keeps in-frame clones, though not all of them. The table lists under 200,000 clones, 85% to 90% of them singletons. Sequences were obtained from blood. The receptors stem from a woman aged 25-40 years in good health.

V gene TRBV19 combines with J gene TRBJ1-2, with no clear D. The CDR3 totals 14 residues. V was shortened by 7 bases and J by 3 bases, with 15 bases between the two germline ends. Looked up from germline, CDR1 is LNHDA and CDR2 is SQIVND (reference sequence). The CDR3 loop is CASISVRSDYGYTF. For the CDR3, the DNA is TGTGCCAGTATTAGCGTCAGGTCGGACTATGGCTACACCTTC. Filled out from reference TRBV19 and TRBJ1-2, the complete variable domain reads DGGITQSPKYLFRKEGQNVTLSCEQNLNHDAMYWYRQDPGQGLRLIYYSQIVNDFQKGDIAEGYSVSREKKESFPLTVTSAQKNPTAFYLCASISVRSDYGYTFGSGTRLTVV.

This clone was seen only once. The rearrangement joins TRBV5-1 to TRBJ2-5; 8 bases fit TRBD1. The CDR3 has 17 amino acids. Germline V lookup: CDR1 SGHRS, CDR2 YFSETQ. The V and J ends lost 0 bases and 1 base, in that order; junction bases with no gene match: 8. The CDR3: CASSLGTTGASQETQYF. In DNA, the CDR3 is TGCGCCAGCAGCTTGGGGACGACAGGGGCTTCCCAAGAGACCCAGTACTTC.

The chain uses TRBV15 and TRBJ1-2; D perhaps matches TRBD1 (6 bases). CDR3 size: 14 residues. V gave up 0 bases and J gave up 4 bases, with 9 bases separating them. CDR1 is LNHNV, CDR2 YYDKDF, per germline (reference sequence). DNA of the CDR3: TGTGCCACCAGCAGAGAACAAGGGGGCTATGGCTACACCTTC. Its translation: CATSREQGGYGYTF.

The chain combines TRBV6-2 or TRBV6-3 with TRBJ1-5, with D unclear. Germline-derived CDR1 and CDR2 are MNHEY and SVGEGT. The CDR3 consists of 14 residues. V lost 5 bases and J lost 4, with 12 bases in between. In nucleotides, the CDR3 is TGTGCCAGCAGTAAGGGAACACCGAATCAGCCCCAGCATTTT. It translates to CASSKGTPNQPQHF.

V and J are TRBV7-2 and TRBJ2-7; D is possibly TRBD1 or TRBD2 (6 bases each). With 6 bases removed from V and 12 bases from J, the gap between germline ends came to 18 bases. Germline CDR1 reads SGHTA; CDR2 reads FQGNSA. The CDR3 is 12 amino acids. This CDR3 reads CASRLRGTQLYF. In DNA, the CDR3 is TGTGCCAGCAGGCTCCGGGGGACACAGTTGTACTTC.

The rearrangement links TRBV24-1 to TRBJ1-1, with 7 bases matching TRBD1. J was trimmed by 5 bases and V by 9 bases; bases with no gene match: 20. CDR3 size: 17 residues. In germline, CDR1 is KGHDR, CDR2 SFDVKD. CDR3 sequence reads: CATPARTGSTEVTEAFF. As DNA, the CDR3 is TGTGCCACCCCCGCCCGGACAGGTAGCACCGAAGTGACTGAAGCTTTCTTT.

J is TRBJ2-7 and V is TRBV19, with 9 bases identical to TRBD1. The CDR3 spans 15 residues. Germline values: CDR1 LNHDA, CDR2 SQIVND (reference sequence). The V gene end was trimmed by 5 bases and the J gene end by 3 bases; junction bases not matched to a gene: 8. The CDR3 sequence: CASSPAGTGIYEQYF. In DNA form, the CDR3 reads TGTGCCAGTAGTCCAGCCGGGACAGGGATCTACGAGCAGTACTTC.

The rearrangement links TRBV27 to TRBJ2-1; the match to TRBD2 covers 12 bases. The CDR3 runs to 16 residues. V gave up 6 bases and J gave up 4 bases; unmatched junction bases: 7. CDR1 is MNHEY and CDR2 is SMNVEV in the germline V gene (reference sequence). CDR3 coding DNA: TGTGCCAGCAGGAATCTAGCGGGAGGGGAGTACAATGAGCAGTTCTTC. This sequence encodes CASRNLAGGEYNEQFF.

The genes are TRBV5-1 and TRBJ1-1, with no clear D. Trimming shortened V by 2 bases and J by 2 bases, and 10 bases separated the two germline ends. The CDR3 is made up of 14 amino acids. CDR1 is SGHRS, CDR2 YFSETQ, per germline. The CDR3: CASSFKAGNTEAFF. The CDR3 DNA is TGCGCCAGCAGCTTTAAGGCAGGTAACACTGAAGCTTTCTTT.

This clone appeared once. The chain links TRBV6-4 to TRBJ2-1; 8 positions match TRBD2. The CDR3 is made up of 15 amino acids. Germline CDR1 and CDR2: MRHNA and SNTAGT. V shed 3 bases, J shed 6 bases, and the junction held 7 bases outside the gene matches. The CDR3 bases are TGTGCCAGCAGTGATATAGCGGGGACCCCCAATGAGCAGTTCTTC. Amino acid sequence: CASSDIAGTPNEQFF.

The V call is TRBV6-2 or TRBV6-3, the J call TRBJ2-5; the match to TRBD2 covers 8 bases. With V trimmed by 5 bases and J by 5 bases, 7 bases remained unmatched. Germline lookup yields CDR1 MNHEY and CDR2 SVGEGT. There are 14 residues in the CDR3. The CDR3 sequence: CASSPPREGETQYF. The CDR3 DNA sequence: TGTGCCAGCAGTCCCCCCCGGGAGGGGGAGACCCAGTACTTC.

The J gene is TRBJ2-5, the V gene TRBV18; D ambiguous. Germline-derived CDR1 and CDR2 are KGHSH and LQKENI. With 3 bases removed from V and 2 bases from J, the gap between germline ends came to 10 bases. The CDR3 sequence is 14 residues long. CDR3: CASSPYNGQETQYF. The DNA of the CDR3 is TGTGCCAGCTCACCCTACAACGGACAAGAGACCCAGTACTTC.

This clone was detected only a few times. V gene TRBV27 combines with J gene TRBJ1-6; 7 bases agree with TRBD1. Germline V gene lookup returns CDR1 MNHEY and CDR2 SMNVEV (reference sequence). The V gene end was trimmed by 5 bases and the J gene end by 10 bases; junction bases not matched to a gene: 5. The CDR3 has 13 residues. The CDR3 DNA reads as TGTGCCAGCAGTCCCAGGGGGGTGTCACCCCTCCACTTT. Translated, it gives CASSPRGVSPLHF.

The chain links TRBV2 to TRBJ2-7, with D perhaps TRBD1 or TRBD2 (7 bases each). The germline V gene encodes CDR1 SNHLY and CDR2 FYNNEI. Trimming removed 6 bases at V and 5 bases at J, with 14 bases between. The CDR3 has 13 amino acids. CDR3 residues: CASRLQGRDEQYF. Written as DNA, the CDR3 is TGTGCCAGCAGATTACAGGGGAGGGACGAGCAGTACTTC.

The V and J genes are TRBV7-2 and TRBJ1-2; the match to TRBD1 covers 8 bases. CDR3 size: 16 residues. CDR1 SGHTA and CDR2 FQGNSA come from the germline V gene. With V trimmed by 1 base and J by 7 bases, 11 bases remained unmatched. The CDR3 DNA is TGTGCCAGCAGCTTAGGGAGTACAGGGGGGAATAGTGGCTACACCTTC. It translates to CASSLGSTGGNSGYTF.

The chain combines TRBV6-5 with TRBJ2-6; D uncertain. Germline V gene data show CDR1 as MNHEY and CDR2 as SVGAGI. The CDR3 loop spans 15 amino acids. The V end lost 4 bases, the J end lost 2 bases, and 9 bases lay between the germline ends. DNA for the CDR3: TGTGCCAGCAGTTTCGGCCGCGCTGGGGCCAACGTCCTGACTTTC. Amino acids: CASSFGRAGANVLTF.

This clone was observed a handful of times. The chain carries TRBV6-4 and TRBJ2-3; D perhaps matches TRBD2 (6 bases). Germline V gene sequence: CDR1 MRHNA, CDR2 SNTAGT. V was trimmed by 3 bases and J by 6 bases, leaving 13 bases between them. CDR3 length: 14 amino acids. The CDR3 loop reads CASSESGVTDTQYF. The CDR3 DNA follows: TGTGCCAGCAGTGAATCGGGGGTTACCGATACGCAGTATTTT.

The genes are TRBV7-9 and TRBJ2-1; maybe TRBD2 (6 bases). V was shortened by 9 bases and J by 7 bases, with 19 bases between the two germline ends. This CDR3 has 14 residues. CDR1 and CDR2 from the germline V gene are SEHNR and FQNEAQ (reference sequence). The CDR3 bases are TGTGCCAGTAAAGTCGACGAGGGGAGGAATGAGCAGTTCTTC. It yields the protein CASKVDEGRNEQFF. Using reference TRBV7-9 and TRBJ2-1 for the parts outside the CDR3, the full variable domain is DTGVSQNPRHKITKRGQNVTFRCDPISEHNRLYWYRQTLGQGPEFLTYFQNEAQLEKSRLLSDRFSAERPKGSFSTLEIQRTEQGDSAMYLCASKVDEGRNEQFFGPGTRLTVL.

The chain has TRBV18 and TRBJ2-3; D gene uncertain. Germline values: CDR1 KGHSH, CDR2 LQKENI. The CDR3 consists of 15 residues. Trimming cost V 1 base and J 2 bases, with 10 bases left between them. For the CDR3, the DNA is TGTGCCAGCTCACCACTAGGCTTCTTCACAGATACGCAGTATTTT. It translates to CASSPLGFFTDTQYF.

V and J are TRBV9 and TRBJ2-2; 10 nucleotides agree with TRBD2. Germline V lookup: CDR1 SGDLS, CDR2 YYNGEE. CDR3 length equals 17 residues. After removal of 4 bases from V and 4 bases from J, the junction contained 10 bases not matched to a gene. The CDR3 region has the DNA TGTGCCAGCAGCCCACCGGGAGCGGGGGGGCCCACCGGGGAGCTGTTTTTT. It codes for CASSPPGAGGPTGELFF. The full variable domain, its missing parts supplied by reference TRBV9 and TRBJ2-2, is DSGVTQTPKHLITATGQRVTLRCSPRSGDLSVYWYQQSLDQGLQFLIQYYNGEERAKGNILERFSAQQFPDLHSELNLSSLELGDSALYFCASSPPGAGGPTGELFFGEGSRLTVL.

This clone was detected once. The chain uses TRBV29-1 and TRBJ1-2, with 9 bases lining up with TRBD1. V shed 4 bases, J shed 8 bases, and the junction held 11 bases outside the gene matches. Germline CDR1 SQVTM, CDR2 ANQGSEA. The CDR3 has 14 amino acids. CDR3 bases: TGCAGCGTTGGGGGGACAGGGCCCATAGGAGGCTACACCTTC. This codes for CSVGGTGPIGGYTF.

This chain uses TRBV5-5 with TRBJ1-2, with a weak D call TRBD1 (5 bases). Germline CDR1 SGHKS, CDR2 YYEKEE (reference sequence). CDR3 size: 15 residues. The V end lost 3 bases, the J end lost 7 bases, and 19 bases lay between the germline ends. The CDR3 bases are TGTGCCAGCAGCTCGCCCGGGACCCGGGTTTCTGGCTACACCTTC. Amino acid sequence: CASSSPGTRVSGYTF.

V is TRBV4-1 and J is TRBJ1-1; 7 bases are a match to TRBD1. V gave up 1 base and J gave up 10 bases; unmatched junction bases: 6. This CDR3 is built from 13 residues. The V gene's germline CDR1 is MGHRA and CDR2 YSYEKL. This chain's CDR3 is CASSQGMGQTAFF. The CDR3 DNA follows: TGCGCCAGCAGCCAAGGCATGGGACAGACAGCTTTCTTT.